The T cell receptor (beta chain) under discussion was sequenced for a study of early T cells in non-severe SARS-CoV-2 infection. Findings of the study overall: The study's VDJdb matching favored anti-spike CD8 responses and missed private and CD4 specificities.

In this sample, this clonotype turned up a few times. What it recognizes is unknown. CDR3 length: 15 residues. CDR1 and CDR2 from the germline V gene are SGHRS and YFSETQ. Between the trimmed V and J ends, which lost 0 bases and 4 bases, there was a span of 10 bases. Tagging with unique molecular identifiers was applied to individual cDNA molecules. Using its own MiXCR run on the 5' RACE reads, TCRdb lists one record per CDR3 protein. The repertoire has about 130,000 distinct CDR3 sequences, 15% of them found once; the top ten carry just over 20%. The clonotype was recovered from an adult who was a healthcare worker with PCR-confirmed SARS-CoV-2 infection or an uninfected control (not recorded which). Specimen: whole blood. The chain recombines TRBV5-1 with TRBJ2-2; no firm D call. In nucleotides, the CDR3 is TGCGCCAGCAGCTTGGCCGGGTCGGGCACCGGGGAGCTGTTTTTT. Its protein is CASSLAGSGTGELFF.